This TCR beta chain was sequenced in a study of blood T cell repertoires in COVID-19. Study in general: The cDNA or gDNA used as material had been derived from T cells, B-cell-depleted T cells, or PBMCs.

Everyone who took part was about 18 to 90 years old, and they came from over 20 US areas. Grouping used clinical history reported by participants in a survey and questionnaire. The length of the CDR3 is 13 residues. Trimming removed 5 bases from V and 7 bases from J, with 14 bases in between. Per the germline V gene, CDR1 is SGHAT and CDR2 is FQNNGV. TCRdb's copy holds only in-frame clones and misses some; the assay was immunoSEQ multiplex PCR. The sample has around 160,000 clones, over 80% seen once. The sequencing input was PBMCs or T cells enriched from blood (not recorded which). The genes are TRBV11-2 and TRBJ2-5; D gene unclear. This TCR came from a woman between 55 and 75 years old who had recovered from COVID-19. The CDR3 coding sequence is TGTGCCAGCAGCCCACCCGAGCGCGGGACCCAGTACTTC. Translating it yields CASSPPERGTQYF.